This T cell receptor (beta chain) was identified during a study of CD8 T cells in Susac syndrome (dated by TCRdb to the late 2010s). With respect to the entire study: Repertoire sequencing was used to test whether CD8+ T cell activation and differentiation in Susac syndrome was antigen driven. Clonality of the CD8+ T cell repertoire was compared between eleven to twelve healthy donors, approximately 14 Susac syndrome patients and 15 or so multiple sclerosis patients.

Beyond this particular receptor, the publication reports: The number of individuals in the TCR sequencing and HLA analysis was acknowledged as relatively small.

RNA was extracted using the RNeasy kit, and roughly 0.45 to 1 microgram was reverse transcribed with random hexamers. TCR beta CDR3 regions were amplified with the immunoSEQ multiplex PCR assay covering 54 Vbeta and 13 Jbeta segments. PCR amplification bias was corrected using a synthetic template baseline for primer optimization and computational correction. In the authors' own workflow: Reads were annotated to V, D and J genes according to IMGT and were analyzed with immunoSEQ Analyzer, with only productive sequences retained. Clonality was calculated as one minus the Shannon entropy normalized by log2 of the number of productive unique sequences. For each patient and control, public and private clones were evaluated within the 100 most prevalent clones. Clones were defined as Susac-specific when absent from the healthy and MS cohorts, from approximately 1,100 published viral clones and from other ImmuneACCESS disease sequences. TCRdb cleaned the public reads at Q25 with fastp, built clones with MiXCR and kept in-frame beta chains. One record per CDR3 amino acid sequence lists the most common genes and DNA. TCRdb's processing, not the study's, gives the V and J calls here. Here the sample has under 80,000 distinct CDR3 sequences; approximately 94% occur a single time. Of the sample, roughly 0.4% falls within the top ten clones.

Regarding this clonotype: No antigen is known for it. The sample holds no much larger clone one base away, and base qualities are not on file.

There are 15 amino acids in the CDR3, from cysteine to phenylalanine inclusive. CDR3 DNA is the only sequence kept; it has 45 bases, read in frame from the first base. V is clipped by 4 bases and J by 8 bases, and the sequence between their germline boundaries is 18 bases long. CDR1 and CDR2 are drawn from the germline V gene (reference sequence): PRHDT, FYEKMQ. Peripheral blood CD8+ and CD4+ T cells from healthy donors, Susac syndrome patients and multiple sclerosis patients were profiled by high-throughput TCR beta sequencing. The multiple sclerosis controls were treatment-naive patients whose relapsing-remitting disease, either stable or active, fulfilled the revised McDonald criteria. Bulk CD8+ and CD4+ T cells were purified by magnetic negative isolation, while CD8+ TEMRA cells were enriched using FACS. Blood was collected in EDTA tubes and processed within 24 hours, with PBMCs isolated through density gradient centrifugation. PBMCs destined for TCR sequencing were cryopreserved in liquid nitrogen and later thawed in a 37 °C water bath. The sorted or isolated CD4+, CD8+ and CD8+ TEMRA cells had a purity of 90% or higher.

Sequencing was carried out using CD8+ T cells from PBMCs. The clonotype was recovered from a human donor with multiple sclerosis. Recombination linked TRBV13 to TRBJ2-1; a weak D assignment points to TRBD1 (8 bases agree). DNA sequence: TGTGCCAGCAGCTCCAGGGGGCGGGAGCTCGATGAGCAGTTCTTC. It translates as CASSSRGRELDEQFF.